The source of this TCR beta chain is a study of T cell responses to AZD1222 COVID-19 vaccine. Method: immunoSEQ multiplex PCR; TCRdb's copy keeps in-frame clones and lacks some. The sample yields 100,000 to 120,000 clones, roughly 92% seen once. There are 13 residues in the CDR3. CDR1 is SGHTA and CDR2 is FQGTGA in the germline V gene. V lost 3 bases and J 8 bases, leaving 11 bases between the germline ends. This TCR was sampled from an adult who received the AZD1222 COVID-19 vaccine. The rearrangement links TRBV7-3 to TRBJ2-4; D is ambiguous. Source: peripheral blood, taken 28 days after the second AZD1222 dose. CDR3 loop: CASSFSPGDIQYF. In DNA, the CDR3 is TGTGCCAGCAGCTTTTCTCCCGGAGACATTCAGTACTTC.